Below are 9 T cell receptor beta chains sequenced from a single sample in a study of human T cells and chemical hapten exposure. Documented time point: patch test 1, 2 weeks after DPC sensitization. Noted treatment: therapeutic diphenylcyclopropenone sensitization with weekly scalp DPC. A single record per CDR3 protein comes from TCRdb applying MiXCR to the RACE reads. This sample yields tens of thousands of distinct CDR3 sequences, of which roughly 12% are seen a single time; roughly 3.4% belongs to the top ten. The source material was whole blood, sampled in connection with sensitization to the hapten diphenylcyclopropenone (DPC). These receptor sequences come from a woman in her sixties or seventies with alopecia areata. Some clones in this sample may be carry-over from other donors' samples.

This clonotype was counted between two and nine times. The V and J genes are TRBV28 and TRBJ2-3; no clear D gene. This CDR3 contains 14 residues. Trimming stripped 8 bases from V and 3 bases from J, with 15 bases between. Germline CDR1 MDHEN, CDR2 SYDVKM. For the CDR3, the DNA is TGTGCCAGCCTCCCCTGGCAGGCAACAGATACGCAGTATTTT. Protein sequence: CASLPWQATDTQYF.

In this sample, this clonotype turned up many times. The CDR3 coding sequence is TGCGCCAGCAGCACCGGACAGGAGGGCAATGAGCAGTTCTTC. This gives the protein CASSTGQEGNEQFF. The chain is built from TRBV5-1 and TRBJ2-1, with a weak D call TRBD1 (7 bases). The CDR3 spans 14 residues. V lost 4 bases and J lost 6, with 14 bases in between. CDR1 and CDR2 from the germline V gene are SGHRS and YFSETQ.

The chain combines TRBV7-2 with TRBJ1-1, with a tentative D call TRBD1 (5 bases). This CDR3 spans 13 amino acids. Germline CDR1 reads SGHTA; CDR2 reads FQGNSA. The V and J ends lost 6 bases and 6 bases respectively, with 14 bases between them. The DNA for the CDR3 is TGTGCCAGCAGGGAAGTGGGGGTCCCTGAAGCTTTCTTT. It encodes CASREVGVPEAFF.

This clonotype was seen many times. The chain combines TRBV18 with TRBJ2-3; D call uncertain. Germline V gene lookup returns CDR1 KGHSH and CDR2 LQKENI. CDR3 length equals 14 residues. V lost 4 bases and J 0 bases, leaving 8 bases between the germline ends. In DNA form, the CDR3 reads TGTGCCAGCTCACGCGAAACTAGCACAGATACGCAGTATTTT. Amino acid sequence: CASSRETSTDTQYF.

This clonotype was recorded a few times. The chain has TRBV29-1 and TRBJ2-1; a weak D match, TRBD1 (7 bases). Per the germline V gene, CDR1 is SQVTM and CDR2 is ANQGSEA. The ends were cut back, 0 bases at V and 10 bases at J, with 25 bases in the middle. This CDR3 has 17 amino acids. The CDR3 coding sequence is TGCAGCGTTGAAGAAGGGGGCGAGCGGGTAAAATCCAACGAGCAGTTCTTC. It encodes CSVEEGGERVKSNEQFF.

This clonotype was counted ten times or more. The chain recombines TRBV20-1 with TRBJ2-1; 8 nucleotides match TRBD1. The CDR3 totals 15 residues. Germline loops: CDR1 DFQATT, CDR2 SNEGSKA (reference sequence). The V gene end was trimmed by 4 bases and the J gene end by 8 bases; junction bases not matched to a gene: 13. The chain's CDR3 is CSAKSTGGKLDEQFF. CDR3 coding DNA: TGCAGTGCTAAGTCAACAGGGGGGAAACTGGATGAGCAGTTCTTC.

The sample holds a few counts of this clonotype. The chain couples TRBV9 to TRBJ2-7, with TRBD2 matching over 7 bases. J gave up 3 bases and V 0 bases, and 6 bases lay outside the gene matches. There are 15 residues in the CDR3. CDR1 and CDR2 from the germline V gene are SGDLS and YYNGEE. In nucleotides, the CDR3 is TGTGCCAGCAGCGTAGCGGGGACTACTTACTACGAGCAGTACTTC. This sequence encodes CASSVAGTTYYEQYF.

In this sample, this clonotype turned up many times. This chain links TRBV11-2 with TRBJ2-2; D may be TRBD1 (5 bases). Trimming cost V 4 bases and J 7 bases, with 10 bases left between them. There are 13 residues in the CDR3. CDR1 and CDR2 (germline): SGHAT, FQNNGV. CDR3 bases: TGTGCCAGCAGCTACTTCAGGGTCGGGGAGCTGTTTTTT. Translated: CASSYFRVGELFF. Filled out from reference TRBV11-2 and TRBJ2-2, the complete variable domain reads EAGVAQSPRYKIIEKRQSVAFWCNPISGHATLYWYQQILGQGPKLLIQFQNNGVVDDSQLPKDRFSAERLKGVDSTLKIQPAKLEDSAVYLCASSYFRVGELFFGEGSRLTVL.

This clonotype was observed at least ten times. The gene calls are TRBV11-2 and TRBJ2-1, with 8 bases matching TRBD2. V was pared by 3 bases and J by 8 bases, with 9 bases of the junction left unmatched. CDR3 size: 15 residues. Per the germline V gene, CDR1 is SGHAT and CDR2 is FQNNGV. CDR3 sequence reads: CASSFGIAGKDEQFF. The DNA of the CDR3 is TGTGCCAGCAGCTTTGGAATAGCGGGGAAAGATGAGCAGTTCTTC.